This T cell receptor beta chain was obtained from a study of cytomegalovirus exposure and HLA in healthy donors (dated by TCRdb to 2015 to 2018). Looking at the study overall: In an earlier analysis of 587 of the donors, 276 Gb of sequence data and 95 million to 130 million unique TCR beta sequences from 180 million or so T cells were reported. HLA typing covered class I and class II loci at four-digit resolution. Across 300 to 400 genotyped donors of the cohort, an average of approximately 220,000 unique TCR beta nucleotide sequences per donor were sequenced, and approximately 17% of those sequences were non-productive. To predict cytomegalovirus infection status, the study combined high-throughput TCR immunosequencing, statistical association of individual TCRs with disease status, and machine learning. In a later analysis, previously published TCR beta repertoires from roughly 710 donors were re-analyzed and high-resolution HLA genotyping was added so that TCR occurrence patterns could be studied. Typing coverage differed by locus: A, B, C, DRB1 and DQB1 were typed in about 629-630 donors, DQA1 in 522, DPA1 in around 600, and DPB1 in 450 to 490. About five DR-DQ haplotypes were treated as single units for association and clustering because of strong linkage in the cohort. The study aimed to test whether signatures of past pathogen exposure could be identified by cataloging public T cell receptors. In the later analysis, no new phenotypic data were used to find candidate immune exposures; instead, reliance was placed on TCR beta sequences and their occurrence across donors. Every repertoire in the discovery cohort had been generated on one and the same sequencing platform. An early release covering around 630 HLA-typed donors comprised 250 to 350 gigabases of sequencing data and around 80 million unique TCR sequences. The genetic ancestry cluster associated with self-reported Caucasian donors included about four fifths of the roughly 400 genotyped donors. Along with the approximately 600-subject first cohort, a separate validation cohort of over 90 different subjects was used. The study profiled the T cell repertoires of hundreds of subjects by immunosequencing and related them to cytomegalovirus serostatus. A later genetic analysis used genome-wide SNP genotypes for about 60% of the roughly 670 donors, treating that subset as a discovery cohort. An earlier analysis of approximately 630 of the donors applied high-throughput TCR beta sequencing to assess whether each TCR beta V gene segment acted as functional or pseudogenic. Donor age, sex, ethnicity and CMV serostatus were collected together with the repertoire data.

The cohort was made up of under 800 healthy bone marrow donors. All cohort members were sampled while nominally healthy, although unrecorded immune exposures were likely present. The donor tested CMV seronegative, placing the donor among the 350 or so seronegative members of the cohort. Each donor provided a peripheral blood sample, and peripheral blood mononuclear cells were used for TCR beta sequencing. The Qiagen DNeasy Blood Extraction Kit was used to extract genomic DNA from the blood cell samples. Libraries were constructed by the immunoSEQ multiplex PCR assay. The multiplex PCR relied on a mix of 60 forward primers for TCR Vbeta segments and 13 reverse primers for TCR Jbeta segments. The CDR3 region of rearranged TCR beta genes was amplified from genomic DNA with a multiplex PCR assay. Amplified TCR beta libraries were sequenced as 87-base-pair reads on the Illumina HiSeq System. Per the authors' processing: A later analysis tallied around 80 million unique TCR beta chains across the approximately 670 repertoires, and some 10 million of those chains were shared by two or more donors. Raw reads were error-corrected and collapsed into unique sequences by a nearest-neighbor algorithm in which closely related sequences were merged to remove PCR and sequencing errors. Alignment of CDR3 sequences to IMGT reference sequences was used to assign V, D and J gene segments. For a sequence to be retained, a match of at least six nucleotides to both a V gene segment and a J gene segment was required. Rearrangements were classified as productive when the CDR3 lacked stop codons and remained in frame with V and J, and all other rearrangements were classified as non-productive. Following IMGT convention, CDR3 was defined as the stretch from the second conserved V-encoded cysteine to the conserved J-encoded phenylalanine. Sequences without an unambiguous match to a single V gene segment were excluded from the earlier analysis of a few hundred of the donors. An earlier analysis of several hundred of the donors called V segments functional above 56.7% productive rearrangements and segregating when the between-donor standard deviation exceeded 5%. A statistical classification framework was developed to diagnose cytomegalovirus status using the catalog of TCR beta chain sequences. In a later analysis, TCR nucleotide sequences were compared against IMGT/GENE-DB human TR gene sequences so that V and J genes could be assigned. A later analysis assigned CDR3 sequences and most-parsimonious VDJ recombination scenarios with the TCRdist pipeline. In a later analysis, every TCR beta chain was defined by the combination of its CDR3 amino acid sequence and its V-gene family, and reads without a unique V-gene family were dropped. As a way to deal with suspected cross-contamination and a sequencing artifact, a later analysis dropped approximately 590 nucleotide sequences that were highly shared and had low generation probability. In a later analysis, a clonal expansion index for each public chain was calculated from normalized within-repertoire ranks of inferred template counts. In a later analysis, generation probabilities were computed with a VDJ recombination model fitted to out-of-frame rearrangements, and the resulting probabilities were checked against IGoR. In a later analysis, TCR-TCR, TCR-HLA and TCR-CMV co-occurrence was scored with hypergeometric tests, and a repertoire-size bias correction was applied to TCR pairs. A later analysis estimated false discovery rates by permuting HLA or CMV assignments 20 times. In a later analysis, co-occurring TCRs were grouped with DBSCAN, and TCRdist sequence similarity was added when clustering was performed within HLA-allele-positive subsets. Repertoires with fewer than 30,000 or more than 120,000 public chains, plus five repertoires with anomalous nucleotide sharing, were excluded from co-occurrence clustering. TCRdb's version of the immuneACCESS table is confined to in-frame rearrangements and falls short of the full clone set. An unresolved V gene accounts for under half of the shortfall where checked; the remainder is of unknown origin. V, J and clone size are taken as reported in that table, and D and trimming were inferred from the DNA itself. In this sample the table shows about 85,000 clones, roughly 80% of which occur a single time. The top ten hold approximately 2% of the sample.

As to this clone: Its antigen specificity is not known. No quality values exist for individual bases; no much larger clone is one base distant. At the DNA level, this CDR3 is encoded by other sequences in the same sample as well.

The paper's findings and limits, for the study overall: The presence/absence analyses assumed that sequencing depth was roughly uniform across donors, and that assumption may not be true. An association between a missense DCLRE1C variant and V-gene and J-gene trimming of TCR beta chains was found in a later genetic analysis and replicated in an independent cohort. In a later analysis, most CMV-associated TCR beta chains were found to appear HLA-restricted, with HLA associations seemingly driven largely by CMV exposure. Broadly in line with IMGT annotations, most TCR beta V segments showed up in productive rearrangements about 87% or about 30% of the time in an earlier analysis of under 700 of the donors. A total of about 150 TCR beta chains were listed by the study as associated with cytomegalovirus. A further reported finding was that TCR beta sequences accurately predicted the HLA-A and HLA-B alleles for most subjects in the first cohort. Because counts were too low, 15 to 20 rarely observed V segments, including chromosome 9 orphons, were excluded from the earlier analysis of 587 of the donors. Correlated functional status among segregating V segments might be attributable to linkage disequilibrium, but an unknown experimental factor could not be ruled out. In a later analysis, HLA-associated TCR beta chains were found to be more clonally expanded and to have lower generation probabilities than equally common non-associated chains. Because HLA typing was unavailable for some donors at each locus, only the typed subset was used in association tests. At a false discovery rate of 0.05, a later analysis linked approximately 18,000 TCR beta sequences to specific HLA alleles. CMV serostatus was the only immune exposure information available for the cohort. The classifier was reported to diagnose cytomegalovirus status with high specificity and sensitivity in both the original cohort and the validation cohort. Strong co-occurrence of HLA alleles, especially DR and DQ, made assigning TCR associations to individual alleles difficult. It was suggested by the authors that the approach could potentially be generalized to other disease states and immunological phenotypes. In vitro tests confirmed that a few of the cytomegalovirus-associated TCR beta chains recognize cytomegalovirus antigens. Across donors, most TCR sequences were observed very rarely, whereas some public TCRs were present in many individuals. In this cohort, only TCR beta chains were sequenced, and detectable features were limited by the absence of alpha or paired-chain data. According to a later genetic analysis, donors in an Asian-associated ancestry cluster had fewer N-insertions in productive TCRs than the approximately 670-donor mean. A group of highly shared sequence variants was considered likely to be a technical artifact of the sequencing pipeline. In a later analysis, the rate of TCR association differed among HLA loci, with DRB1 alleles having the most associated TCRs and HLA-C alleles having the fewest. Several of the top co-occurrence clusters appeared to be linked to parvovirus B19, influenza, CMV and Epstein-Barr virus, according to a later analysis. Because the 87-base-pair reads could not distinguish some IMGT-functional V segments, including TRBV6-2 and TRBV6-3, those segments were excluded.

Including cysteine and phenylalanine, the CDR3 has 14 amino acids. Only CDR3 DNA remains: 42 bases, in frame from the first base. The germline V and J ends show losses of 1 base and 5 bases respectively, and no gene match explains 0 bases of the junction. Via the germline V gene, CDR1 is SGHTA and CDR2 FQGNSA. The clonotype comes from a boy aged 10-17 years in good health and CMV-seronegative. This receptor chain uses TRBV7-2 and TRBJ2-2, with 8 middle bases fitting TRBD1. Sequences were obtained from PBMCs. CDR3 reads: CASSLGQGTGELFF. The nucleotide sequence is TGTGCCAGCAGCTTAGGACAGGGGACCGGGGAGCTGTTTTTT. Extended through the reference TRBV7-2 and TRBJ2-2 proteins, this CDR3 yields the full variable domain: GAGVSQSPSNKVTEKGKDVELRCDPISGHTALYWYRQSLGQGLEFLIYFQGNSAPDKSGLPSDRFSAERTGGSVSTLTIQRTQQEDSAVYLCASSLGQGTGELFFGEGSRLTVL.